These 11 T cell receptor beta chains came from one sample sequenced in a study of T cells in women clearing cervical HPV infection. Sequencing was performed with immunoSEQ multiplex PCR; in TCRdb, only in-frame clones are kept and a portion is missing. This sample lists tens of thousands of clones; its ten largest clones have roughly a sixth. Sequencing was carried out using blood buffy coat. All receptors derive from a woman between 18 and 70 years old with a cervical HPV16 infection that either progressed to CIN3+ or cleared (not recorded which).

This clone counts as medium-sized by frequency. Read data end 3 residues before the CDR3 end; the end is taken from the germline J gene. V is TRBV18 and J is TRBJ2-1; TRBD2 agrees at 9 bases. Trimming took 3 bases from V and 9 from J; bases not matched to a gene: 12. Germline V CDR1 and CDR2: KGHSH, LQKENI. CDR3 length: 16 residues. The sequenced part of the CDR3 DNA is TGTGCCAGCTCACCGCCGGGACTAGCCCTAAGGAGTGAG. Residues: CASSPPGLALRSE. The entire CDR3 sequence reads CASSPPGLALRSEQFF.

Comments on this clone: The read terminates 3 residues before the CDR3 end, so the remaining end is supplied by the germline J gene. V gene TRBV5-4 combines with J gene TRBJ2-3; D is perhaps TRBD1 (6 bases). The CDR3 has 12 amino acids. V lost 0 bases, J lost 8 bases, and 7 bases lay in between. The germline V gene encodes CDR1 SGHNT and CDR2 YYREEE (reference sequence). Incomplete CDR3 DNA: TGTGCCAGCAGCTTGGACAGGGCTACG. Its protein product is CASSLDRAT. The full CDR3 is CASSLDRATQYF.

Details on this clone: The read finishes 3 residues shy of the CDR3 end, and the germline J gene is used to complete it. This specimen includes other DNA sequences encoding the same CDR3. The chain joins TRBV5-1 to TRBJ1-3; D is perhaps TRBD1 (5 bases). CDR1 and CDR2 (germline): SGHRS, YFSETQ. The CDR3 consists of 16 residues. The V and J ends lost 0 bases and 0 bases respectively, with 10 bases between them. The CDR3 is CASSLGGVPSGNTIYF. The covered CDR3 bases are TGCGCCAGCAGCTTGGGGGGGGTGCCCTCTGGAAACACC.

The sequenced part of the CDR3 DNA is TGCAGTGCTAGGGAGACAGAAAATAATTCACCA. This translates into CSARETENNSP. The whole CDR3 sequence is CSARETENNSPLFF. The J gene is TRBJ1-4, the V gene TRBV20-1; perhaps TRBD1 as D (5 bases). Read sequence stops 3 residues before the CDR3 end, and the germline J gene provides the missing end. Germline assignment: CDR1 DFQATT and CDR2 SNEGSKA (reference sequence). The CDR3 loop spans 14 amino acids.

On this clone: With the read ending 3 residues before the CDR3 end, the germline J gene is used to fill in that end. This chain joins TRBV5-1 and TRBJ2-3, with a possible D match to TRBD2 (5 bases). The CDR3 totals 12 residues. Germline V gene lookup returns CDR1 SGHRS and CDR2 YFSETQ. CDR3 bases read: TGCGCCAGCACAAGCGGCCAAGAGACG. Encoded protein: CASTSGQET. The full CDR3 protein reads CASTSGQETQYF.

Remarks on this clone: Read coverage stops 3 residues before the CDR3 terminus; the germline J gene supplies the remainder. This chain uses TRBV2 with TRBJ1-5; tentative D call: TRBD1 (6 bases). The CDR3 length is 15 residues. The germline V and J ends were trimmed by 5 bases and 6 bases, with 17 bases remaining between them. The germline gives CDR1 SNHLY, CDR2 FYNNEI. The CDR3 spells CASSLDTGLGQPQHF. Incomplete CDR3 DNA: TGTGCCAGCAGTCTCGATACAGGGTTAGGTCAGCCC.

As to this clone: The observed sequence ends 3 residues before the CDR3 terminus, with the missing tail filled in from the germline J gene. The chain links TRBV10-3 to TRBJ2-7; 9 nucleotides line up with TRBD2. CDR1 and CDR2 from the germline V gene are ENHRY and SYGVKD. J lost 4 bases, V lost 3 bases, and 7 bases had no gene match. CDR3 length: 15 residues. Incomplete CDR3 DNA: TGTGCCATCAGTGATACGACTAGCGGAGCTTACGAG. It yields the protein CAISDTTSGAYE. The whole CDR3 is CAISDTTSGAYEQYF.

In the case of this clone: The CDR3 end falls 3 residues outside the read, so it is completed with the germline J gene. The J gene is TRBJ2-5, the V gene TRBV2; 9 nucleotides align to TRBD1. The CDR3 consists of 13 residues. The trim removed 6 bases at V and 5 bases at J, leaving 4 bases unmatched. Germline V gives CDR1 SNHLY, CDR2 FYNNEI. This CDR3 is CASSGTGYETQYF. The sequenced CDR3 bases are TGTGCCAGCAGCGGGACAGGGTATGAGACC. Variable domain in full (rest from reference TRBV2 and TRBJ2-5): EPEVTQTPSHQVTQMGQEVILRCVPISNHLYFYWYRQILGQKVEFLVSFYNNEISEKSEIFDDQFSVERPDGSNFTLKIRSTKLEDSAMYFCASSGTGYETQYFGPGTRLLVL.

Here the CDR3 reads CASSLGAESFGNTIYF. CDR3 DNA, as far as it was read: TGCGCCAGCAGCTTGGGGGCCGAGAGTTTTGGAAACACC. The rearrangement uses TRBV5-1 and TRBJ1-3; no reliable D call. The missing CDR3 end, 3 residues past where the read stops, is filled in from the germline J gene. V dropped 0 bases and J dropped 3 bases, with 13 bases sitting between them. The CDR3 consists of 16 residues. Germline CDR1 is SGHRS and CDR2 is YFSETQ. Complete variable domain (other parts from reference TRBV5-1 and TRBJ1-3): KAGVTQTPRYLIKTRGQQVTLSCSPISGHRSVSWYQQTPGQGLQFLFEYFSETQRNKGNFPGRFSGRQFSNSRSEMNVSTLELGDSALYLCASSLGAESFGNTIYFGEGSWLTVV.

As for this clone: Read sequence stops 3 residues before the CDR3 end, and the germline J gene provides the missing end. This chain links TRBV5-6 with TRBJ2-2, with 8 positions matching TRBD1. The CDR3 is 14 residues long. Germline loops: CDR1 SGHDT, CDR2 YYEEEE. This CDR3 is CASSKDRVDEKLFF. The CDR3 bases that were read are TGTGCCAGCAGCAAGGACAGGGTCGACGAAAAG.

Concerning this clone itself: The read ends 3 residues shy of where the CDR3 ends; the end is completed using the germline J gene. The chain carries TRBV7-2 and TRBJ2-3, with D possibly TRBD2 on 6 matching bases. This CDR3 region has 15 residues. Germline V lookup: CDR1 SGHTA, CDR2 FQGNSA. The DNA read from the CDR3 is TGTGCCAGCAGCTTAAGATTAACTAGCCAAGAGACG. Its translation: CASSLRLTSQET. The entire CDR3 is CASSLRLTSQETQYF.